This TCR beta chain was observed in a study of blood T cell repertoires in COVID-19. Study overall: The origin of the acute and convalescent COVID-19 samples was the United States, Italy and Spain. The analysed material was cDNA or gDNA that came from T cells, B-cell-depleted T cells, or PBMCs.

Original handling: Reference gene primers were amplified, and this amplification served to estimate nucleated cell counts. Method: immunoSEQ multiplex PCR; TCRdb's copy keeps in-frame clones and lacks some. V, J and clone size are those of that table, while D and trimming were read from the DNA. The data contain over 150,000 clones, approximately 80% of them seen just once; the ten biggest clones take up 5.5% to 7.5%. The germline V and J ends were trimmed by 4 bases and 4 bases, with 14 bases remaining between them. CDR3 length equals 14 residues. Germline V gives CDR1 GTSNPN, CDR2 SVGIG (reference sequence).

Sequenced sample: peripheral blood. This sequence joins TRBV30 and TRBJ2-1, with TRBD1 as a possible D gene (6 bases). The TCR sequence derives from a human donor in a cohort sampled during active COVID-19. CDR3 DNA sequence: TGTGCCTGGATGGCCGACAGGATATACAATGAGCAGTTCTTC. It encodes CAWMADRIYNEQFF.